The 9 T cell receptor beta chains given below trace back to one sample, sequenced in a study of T cell responses to AZD1222 COVID-19 vaccine. TCRdb's table, derived via immunoSEQ multiplex PCR, lists solely in-frame clones and lacks some. The table has 95,000 to 130,000 clones, 85% to 90% seen once. The sequencing used peripheral blood, collected on day 0 of AZD1222 vaccination. The receptors stem from an adult in good health.

This clone was seen a few times. This rearrangement joins TRBV19 to TRBJ1-1; perhaps TRBD1 as D (5 bases). V gave up 4 bases and J gave up 4 bases, with 13 bases separating them. The germline CDR1 and CDR2 sequences are LNHDA and SQIVND (reference sequence). The CDR3 extends over 14 amino acids. CDR3 coding DNA: TGTGCCAGTAGTACCAGGAGGGGTGGCACTGAAGCTTTCTTT. It codes for CASSTRRGGTEAFF.

The J gene is TRBJ1-1, the V gene TRBV28; 9 positions match TRBD1. The CDR3 has 17 residues. With 4 bases clipped from V and 4 bases from J, the junction kept 13 bases outside the gene matches. CDR1 and CDR2 from the germline V gene are MDHEN and SYDVKM. CDR3 DNA: TGTGCCAGCAGTTCTGGGACAGGGACTCCGCGGGGCACTGAAGCTTTCTTT. As protein: CASSSGTGTPRGTEAFF.

The chain links TRBV5-1 to TRBJ1-2, with TRBD1 identical over 7 bases. The J segment lost 5 bases and the V segment lost 0 bases, leaving 4 bases of the junction unmatched. Germline V CDR1 and CDR2: SGHRS, YFSETQ. The CDR3 loop spans 14 amino acids. The CDR3: CASSLGDSPYGYTF. CDR3 in DNA: TGCGCCAGCAGCTTGGGGGACAGCCCATATGGCTACACCTTC.

The chain joins TRBV21-1 to TRBJ1-2. TRBV21-1 is a recognized pseudogene. The CDR3 has 15 residues. This chain's CDR3 is CASSKEEGSCYGYTF. The CDR3 region has the DNA TGTGCCAGCAGCAAAGAGGAGGGAAGTTGCTATGGCTACACCTTC.

The genes are TRBV7-2 and TRBJ1-6; 11 nucleotides align to TRBD1. Germline CDR1 SGHTA, CDR2 FQGNSA. V lost 5 bases to trimming and J lost 10 bases; unmatched junction nucleotides: 13. This CDR3 comprises 17 residues. CDR3 protein: CASSPYGTGGMDSPLHF. CDR3 DNA sequence: TGTGCCAGCAGCCCCTACGGGACAGGGGGGATGGACTCACCCCTCCACTTT.

The rearrangement uses TRBV19 and TRBJ1-4, with D perhaps matching TRBD1 (5 bases). Trimming cost V 6 bases and J 5 bases, with 13 bases left between them. Germline V lookup: CDR1 LNHDA, CDR2 SQIVND (reference sequence). The CDR3 sequence is 14 residues long. The CDR3 DNA sequence: TGTGCCAGTAGGGGGCCGCCGCCGAATGAAAAACTGTTTTTT. This codes for CASRGPPPNEKLFF.

The chain employs TRBV9 and TRBJ1-2; D not certain. Germline V lookup: CDR1 SGDLS, CDR2 YYNGEE. Trimming pared 6 bases from V and 3 bases from J, leaving 18 bases between. The CDR3 loop spans 15 amino acids. In DNA form, the CDR3 reads TGTGCCAGCACCGTTGAAGGGTGGGGAGACTATGGCTACACCTTC. This sequence encodes CASTVEGWGDYGYTF.

The rearrangement uses TRBV27 and TRBJ1-4, with TRBD1 matching 10 bases. The CDR3 contains 15 residues. Trimming cost V 4 bases and J 8 bases; bases outside gene matches: 7. Germline V gene sequence: CDR1 MNHEY, CDR2 SMNVEV (reference sequence). The CDR3 region has the DNA TGTGCCAGCAGTTCTCGGACAGGGGGTCGCGAAAAACTGTTTTTT. Amino acid sequence: CASSSRTGGREKLFF.

V and J are TRBV28 and TRBJ1-5; D gene ambiguous. V lost 5 bases to trimming and J lost 3 bases, with 14 bases between them. In germline, CDR1 is MDHEN, CDR2 SYDVKM. The CDR3 runs 15 residues. CDR3 amino acids: CASSPGQPPNQPQHF. In DNA, the CDR3 is TGTGCCAGCAGTCCCGGGCAGCCACCCAATCAGCCCCAGCATTTT.